This T cell receptor beta chain was recovered during a study of control samples from healthy donors and cancer patients (dated by TCRdb to about 2020). The sample holds a few counts of this clone. Its binding antigen is unknown. Base qualities were left out, and no much larger clone turns up one base away. V and J lose 9 bases and 7 bases, and a span of 13 bases separates them. The germline V gene gives CDR1 as LGHNT and CDR2 as FRNRAP. The CDR3 measures 12 amino acids from cysteine to phenylalanine. Only the CDR3 region is kept as DNA, spanning 36 bases read in frame from base 1. Libraries were made using the immunoSEQ multiplex PCR assay. TCRdb's version of the immuneACCESS table is confined to in-frame rearrangements and falls short of the full clone set. An unresolved V gene accounts for under half of the shortfall where checked; the remainder is of unknown origin. The sample includes some 89,000 clones, with 85% observed a single time. Around 2.1% of the sample is taken by the ten largest.

Recombination linked TRBV12-5 to TRBJ1-5; TRBD1 is possibly the D segment (5 matching bases). The sequenced material came from blood. This receptor was identified in a middle-aged woman in good health. CDR3 reads: CASAGLWQPQHF. The DNA is as follows: TGTGCTAGCGCAGGGTTGTGGCAGCCCCAGCATTTT.